This T cell receptor beta chain was identified during a study of OX40 agonist ivuxolimab in advanced cancers. Study overall: The group had a mean age of around 60 years, ranged from about 23 to 79, and was around 86% male.

V lost 3 bases and J lost 4; bases outside the gene matches: 2. This CDR3 comprises 13 residues. Germline V gene lookup returns CDR1 SSHAT and CDR2 FNYEAQ (reference sequence). Sequencing used immunoSEQ multiplex PCR; TCRdb keeps in-frame clones, though not all of them. The sample contains 90,000 to 100,000 clones, approximately 90% of which appear only once. This receptor was taken from an adult with an advanced solid tumor such as melanoma, head and neck, liver or kidney cancer. The V gene is TRBV7-7, the J gene TRBJ2-5; TRBD2 aligns across 7 bases. Sequenced here: CD4+ or CD8+ T cells sorted from blood, sampled in a trial of the OX40 agonist ivuxolimab. This CDR3 is CASSLGGTETQYF. The CDR3 DNA follows: TGTGCCAGCAGCTTGGGGGGGACAGAGACCCAGTACTTC. Complete variable domain (other parts from reference TRBV7-7 and TRBJ2-5): GAGVSQSPRYKVTKRGQDVTLRCDPISSHATLYWYQQALGQGPEFLTYFNYEAQPDKSGLPSDRFSAERPEGSISTLTIQRTEQRDSAMYRCASSLGGTETQYFGPGTRLLVL.